The T cell receptor (beta chain) described here comes from a study of blood T cell repertoires in COVID-19. Here immunoSEQ multiplex PCR was the method, and the copy in TCRdb shows in-frame clones only, minus some. This sample has nearly 350,000 clones, with about nine tenths found just once. Germline loops: CDR1 SQVTM, CDR2 ANQGSEA. V was pared by 4 bases and J by 6 bases, with 15 bases between. The CDR3 contains 13 residues. This receptor was identified in a woman in her 70s with COVID-19, enrolled during active disease. Sequences were obtained from peripheral blood. The chain carries TRBV29-1 and TRBJ1-2; a weak D match, TRBD1 (6 bases). CDR3: CSVGGQVVDGYTF. DNA for the CDR3: TGCAGCGTTGGGGGGCAGGTAGTGGATGGCTACACCTTC.